This T cell receptor beta chain was sequenced for a study of blood T cell repertoires in COVID-19. Trimming cost V 3 bases and J 4 bases; bases outside gene matches: 3. The germline V gene has CDR1 KGHSH and CDR2 LQKENI. The CDR3 consists of 15 residues. Original methodology: The assay estimated nucleated cells by amplifying reference gene primers. Sequenced by immunoSEQ multiplex PCR; TCRdb stores in-frame clones only, minus some. V and J calls and clone size follow that table, whereas D and trimming were derived from the DNA. The repertoire includes 250,000 to 400,000 clones, roughly 90% of them detected once, and less than 3% sits in the top ten.

The TCR was taken from a woman in her twenties or thirties with COVID-19, enrolled during active disease. The chain links TRBV18 to TRBJ1-6; 7 nucleotides agree with TRBD1. Sequencing input: peripheral blood. The CDR3 nucleotides are TGTGCCAGCTCACCCGAACAGGGGTATAATTCACCCCTCCACTTT. It codes for CASSPEQGYNSPLHF.